Below, 29 T cell receptor beta chains from the same sample are listed, as sequenced in a study of blood T cell repertoires in COVID-19. TCRdb's table, derived via immunoSEQ multiplex PCR, lists solely in-frame clones and lacks some. The sample lists about 59,000 clones, roughly 80% occurring once. Sequencing was performed on peripheral blood. These receptors were obtained from a woman in her seventies with acute or convalescent COVID-19.

V and J are TRBV5-4 and TRBJ2-7; the match to TRBD2 covers 12 bases. Germline lookup yields CDR1 SGHNT and CDR2 YYREEE (reference sequence). The CDR3 extends over 14 amino acids. Unmatched junction bases numbered 2, after V lost 5 bases and J lost 2 bases. CDR3 nucleotides: TGTGCCAGCAGTCTAGCGGGGGGGACCTACGAGCAGTACTTC. Encoded protein: CASSLAGGTYEQYF.

The V call is TRBV4-1, the J call TRBJ2-7; D possibly corresponds to TRBD2 (6 bases). Germline values: CDR1 MGHRA, CDR2 YSYEKL. V was pared by 4 bases and J by 5 bases, with 21 bases between. CDR3 length: 16 residues. The CDR3 protein is CASSPPGLTEAHEQYF. CDR3 DNA sequence: TGCGCCAGCAGCCCGCCGGGACTCACGGAGGCCCACGAGCAGTACTTC.

The chain recombines TRBV5-1 with TRBJ1-2; D is undetermined. V was clipped by 0 bases and J by 8 bases, with 11 bases between them. Germline assignment: CDR1 SGHRS and CDR2 YFSETQ. This CDR3 contains 13 residues. For the CDR3, the DNA is TGCGCCAGCAGCTTGGGACATTCAGGCGGCTACACCTTC. Translating gives CASSLGHSGGYTF.

The table lists this clone with a count of one. The chain employs TRBV19 and TRBJ2-4; D ambiguous. There are 13 residues in the CDR3. CDR1 and CDR2 from the germline V gene are LNHDA and SQIVND (reference sequence). With 3 bases removed from V and 8 bases from J, the gap between germline ends came to 11 bases. This chain's CDR3 is CASSIKVRDIQYF. For the CDR3, the DNA is TGTGCCAGTAGTATCAAAGTTCGGGACATTCAGTACTTC.

This rearrangement joins TRBV7-3 to TRBJ2-1; D gene ambiguous. The CDR3 spans 12 residues. Germline V gives CDR1 SGHTA, CDR2 FQGTGA. Trimming pared 4 bases from V and 6 bases from J, leaving 7 bases between. Here the CDR3 reads CASSSSSNEQFF. CDR3 sequence (DNA): TGTGCCAGCAGCTCTTCTAGCAATGAGCAGTTCTTC.

The chain has TRBV19 and TRBJ1-2; 9 positions match TRBD1. The CDR3 consists of 14 residues. Germline V gene data show CDR1 as LNHDA and CDR2 as SQIVND (reference sequence). The trim removed 2 bases at V and 7 bases at J, leaving 5 bases unmatched. CDR3 in DNA: TGTGCCAGTAGTATAAGGGGACAGGGTGCTGGCTACACCTTC. It yields the protein CASSIRGQGAGYTF. The variable domain in full, with the rest retrieved from reference TRBV19 and TRBJ1-2, is DGGITQSPKYLFRKEGQNVTLSCEQNLNHDAMYWYRQDPGQGLRLIYYSQIVNDFQKGDIAEGYSVSREKKESFPLTVTSAQKNPTAFYLCASSIRGQGAGYTFGSGTRLTVV.

This clone is labeled as medium-sized. The chain is built from TRBV18 and TRBJ2-7, with 7 bases lining up with TRBD1. With V trimmed by 2 bases and J by 4 bases, 5 bases remained unmatched. The CDR3 totals 14 residues. CDR1 KGHSH and CDR2 LQKENI come from the germline V gene. This chain's CDR3 is CASSPRAGGYEQYF. CDR3 bases: TGTGCCAGCTCACCAAGAGCAGGGGGATACGAGCAGTACTTC.

V gene TRBV2 combines with J gene TRBJ2-3, with D maybe TRBD2 (5 bases). CDR1 is SNHLY, CDR2 FYNNEI, per germline. V lost 11 bases and J 5 bases, leaving 23 bases between the germline ends. The CDR3 loop spans 15 amino acids. CDR3 loop: CASQPEGWLEDTQYF. DNA of the CDR3: TGTGCCTCCCAACCCGAGGGATGGCTGGAAGATACGCAGTATTTT.

The CDR3 loop reads CASSVTHPSNQPQHF. CDR3 DNA sequence: TGCGCCAGCAGTGTTACACACCCTAGCAATCAGCCCCAGCATTTT. This chain uses TRBV10-2 with TRBJ1-5; no clear D gene. V was shortened by 4 bases and J by 0 bases, with 10 bases between the two germline ends. The V gene's germline CDR1 is WSHSY and CDR2 SAAADI. The CDR3 consists of 15 residues.

The rearrangement uses TRBV3-1 (or the pseudogene TRBV3-2) and TRBJ1-2; the D gene is possibly TRBD1 (6 bases). Germline V gives CDR1 LGHDT, CDR2 YNNKEL (reference sequence). Trimming shortened V by 1 base and J by 7 bases, and 16 bases separated the two germline ends. The CDR3 totals 15 residues. The CDR3 sequence: CASSQVKSGTSGYTF. CDR3 DNA: TGTGCCAGCAGCCAAGTAAAGTCAGGGACATCTGGCTACACCTTC.

This clone was found many times. The rearrangement joins TRBV19 to TRBJ1-6; D unclear. Looked up from germline, CDR1 is LNHDA and CDR2 is SQIVND (reference sequence). This CDR3 has 13 residues. V shed 11 bases and J shed 5 bases, with 13 bases lying between them. DNA of the CDR3: TGTGCCTGTGCGATTAGCGATAATTCACCCCTCCACTTT. This sequence encodes CACAISDNSPLHF.

V and J are TRBV5-6 and TRBJ2-5, with 10 bases identical to TRBD2. Germline loops: CDR1 SGHDT, CDR2 YYEEEE. CDR3 length: 16 residues. V lost 3 bases, J lost 8 bases, and 13 bases stayed unmatched. The CDR3, as DNA: TGTGCCAGCAGCTCTACTCGAGCGGGGGGGACCCAAACCCAGTACTTC. Residues: CASSSTRAGGTQTQYF.

The chain employs TRBV27 and TRBJ2-7; tentative D call: TRBD1 (5 bases). Looked up from germline, CDR1 is MNHEY and CDR2 is SMNVEV (reference sequence). Trimming pared 6 bases from V and 5 bases from J, leaving 20 bases between. This CDR3 is 15 amino acids long. DNA of the CDR3: TGTGCCAGCAGCAGGGAAGGGGTATTTTGGGACGAGCAGTACTTC. Amino acid sequence: CASSREGVFWDEQYF.

This clone was observed a few times. This sequence joins TRBV19 and TRBJ1-1; no clear D gene. Germline V gives CDR1 LNHDA, CDR2 SQIVND (reference sequence). Trimming removed 7 bases at V and 0 bases at J, with 12 bases between. The CDR3 is 14 amino acids. The CDR3 coding sequence is TGTGCCAGTAACCCCAGATTACTGAACACTGAAGCTTTCTTT. The encoded protein is CASNPRLLNTEAFF.

This clone was recorded many times. For the CDR3, the DNA is TGTGCCAGCCTGGACAGGGGGGATGGCTACACCTTC. Translating it yields CASLDRGDGYTF. This rearrangement joins TRBV3-1 (or the pseudogene TRBV3-2) to TRBJ1-2; 10 bases map to TRBD1. V gave up 8 bases and J gave up 6 bases; unmatched junction bases: 3. Germline assignment: CDR1 LGHDT and CDR2 YNNKEL (reference sequence). This CDR3 comprises 12 residues.

The rearrangement joins TRBV12-3 or TRBV12-4 to TRBJ2-5; D is unresolved. The CDR3 covers 13 residues. The V gene lost 6 bases and the J gene lost 1 base, with 9 bases spanning the gap. In DNA form, the CDR3 reads TGTGCCAGCAGCTACCCCTTCCAAGAGACCCAGTACTTC. This gives the protein CASSYPFQETQYF.

J is TRBJ1-2 and V is TRBV6-5; no clear D. Per the germline V gene, CDR1 is MNHEY and CDR2 is SVGAGI. Trimming removed 1 base at V and 7 bases at J, with 7 bases between. The CDR3 covers 12 residues. Here the CDR3 reads CASSYWAGGYTF. The CDR3 coding sequence is TGTGCCAGCAGTTACTGGGCTGGTGGCTACACCTTC.

The rearrangement links TRBV4-2 to TRBJ1-2, with D tentatively TRBD1 (6 bases). With 0 bases removed from V and 8 bases from J, the gap between germline ends came to 19 bases. This CDR3 is 16 amino acids long. Germline V gives CDR1 LGHNA, CDR2 YNFKEQ. The CDR3 nucleotides are TGTGCCAGCAGCCAAGAGGGAACCACAGGGCAAAGGGGCTACACCTTC. Amino acids: CASSQEGTTGQRGYTF.

The J gene is TRBJ1-1, the V gene TRBV7-2; TRBD1 might be the D (6 bases). V gave up 5 bases and J gave up 1 base, with 14 bases separating them. The germline gives CDR1 SGHTA, CDR2 FQGNSA. The CDR3 contains 15 residues. CDR3 nucleotide sequence: TGTGCCAGCAGCCCAACAGGGTTCGAGAACACTGAAGCTTTCTTT. Translating gives CASSPTGFENTEAFF.

The J gene is TRBJ1-4, the V gene TRBV5-1, with 7 bases that match TRBD1. V gave up 5 bases and J gave up 2 bases; unmatched junction bases: 6. The CDR3 runs to 15 residues. Germline CDR1 and CDR2: SGHRS and YFSETQ. Here the CDR3 reads CASSDAQGTNEKLFF. The CDR3 nucleotides are TGCGCCAGCAGTGACGCACAGGGGACTAATGAAAAACTGTTTTTT.

This clone has at least ten counts. The chain employs TRBV6-6 and TRBJ1-3, with 9 nucleotides matching TRBD1. V was pared by 5 bases and J by 0 bases, with 5 bases of the junction left unmatched. The CDR3 covers 16 residues. CDR1 is MNHNY, CDR2 SVGAGI, per germline (reference sequence). The CDR3 region is CASSRQGESSGNTIYF. In nucleotides, the CDR3 is TGTGCCAGCAGTCGACAGGGGGAAAGCTCTGGAAACACCATATATTTT.

The CDR3 region is CASSTMVGQGAYEQYF. The CDR3 DNA reads TGTGCCAGCAGCACTATGGTAGGACAGGGGGCCTACGAGCAGTACTTC. V gene TRBV7-9 combines with J gene TRBJ2-7; TRBD1 aligns across 10 bases. CDR3 length: 16 residues. Germline trimming cut 5 bases from V and 2 bases from J; bases unmatched to any gene: 9. CDR1 is SEHNR and CDR2 is FQNEAQ in the germline V gene (reference sequence).

This chain connects TRBV27 to TRBJ1-6; 7 bases map to TRBD1. CDR3 size: 18 residues. The V gene end was trimmed by 6 bases and the J gene end by 5 bases; junction bases not matched to a gene: 16. Germline loops: CDR1 MNHEY, CDR2 SMNVEV (reference sequence). Here the CDR3 DNA reads TGTGCCAGCAGGCCTGGACAGGCCTTTCCCCTAAATAATTCACCCCTCCACTTT. Translated: CASRPGQAFPLNNSPLHF.

The chain recombines TRBV30 with TRBJ1-5, with 9 bases lining up with TRBD1. The CDR3 length is 13 residues. Losses at the gene ends were 2 bases for V and 7 bases for J; bases not matched to a gene: 3. The germline gives CDR1 GTSNPN, CDR2 SVGIG (reference sequence). The CDR3 region has the DNA TGTGCCTGGAGTTTGGGGACAGGGCAGCCCCAGCATTTT. As protein: CAWSLGTGQPQHF.

This clone was seen a handful of times. The genes are TRBV2 and TRBJ2-1, with 10 bases aligning to TRBD1. The CDR3 loop spans 14 amino acids. Germline CDR1 and CDR2: SNHLY and FYNNEI. V lost 6 bases and J lost 3; bases outside the gene matches: 2. CDR3 sequence: CASRGQGLYNEQFF. Here the CDR3 DNA reads TGTGCCAGCAGGGGACAGGGGCTCTACAATGAGCAGTTCTTC. The whole variable domain, remainder taken from reference TRBV2 and TRBJ2-1, is EPEVTQTPSHQVTQMGQEVILRCVPISNHLYFYWYRQILGQKVEFLVSFYNNEISEKSEIFDDQFSVERPDGSNFTLKIRSTKLEDSAMYFCASRGQGLYNEQFFGPGTRLTVL.

The chain joins TRBV3-1 (or the pseudogene TRBV3-2) to TRBJ1-6, with D possibly matching TRBD1 (6 bases). The germline V gene encodes CDR1 LGHDT and CDR2 YNNKEL (reference sequence). The CDR3 totals 14 residues. V lost 8 bases, J lost 10 bases, and 18 bases lay in between. Here the CDR3 reads CASSHGGRGSPLHF. In DNA, the CDR3 is TGTGCCAGCTCGCACGGGGGGCGCGGATCACCCCTCCACTTT.

The CDR3 loop is CASSGQLLGNSPLHF. Here the CDR3 DNA reads TGTGCCAGCAGCGGCCAGTTACTGGGCAATTCACCCCTCCACTTT. The chain uses TRBV7-2 and TRBJ1-6; D not resolved. Looked up from germline, CDR1 is SGHTA and CDR2 is FQGNSA. Between the trimmed V and J ends, which lost 5 bases and 7 bases, there was a span of 15 bases. The CDR3 contains 15 residues.

This sequence joins TRBV2 and TRBJ1-2; TRBD1 might be the D (6 bases). This CDR3 comprises 13 residues. Per germline, CDR1 SNHLY and CDR2 FYNNEI. V was shortened by 2 bases and J by 7 bases, with 11 bases between the two germline ends. DNA of the CDR3: TGTGCCAGCAGTGAACAGGGGAATGGTGGCTACACCTTC. Translated, it gives CASSEQGNGGYTF.

This clone was seen once. The V gene is TRBV29-1, the J gene TRBJ2-1; the D gene is possibly TRBD2 (5 bases). Germline assignment: CDR1 SQVTM and CDR2 ANQGSEA. V was clipped by 7 bases and J by 9 bases, with 10 bases between them. This CDR3 is built from 10 residues. The CDR3: CSAQEAEQFF. The DNA for the CDR3 is TGCAGCGCTCAGGAGGCTGAGCAGTTCTTC.